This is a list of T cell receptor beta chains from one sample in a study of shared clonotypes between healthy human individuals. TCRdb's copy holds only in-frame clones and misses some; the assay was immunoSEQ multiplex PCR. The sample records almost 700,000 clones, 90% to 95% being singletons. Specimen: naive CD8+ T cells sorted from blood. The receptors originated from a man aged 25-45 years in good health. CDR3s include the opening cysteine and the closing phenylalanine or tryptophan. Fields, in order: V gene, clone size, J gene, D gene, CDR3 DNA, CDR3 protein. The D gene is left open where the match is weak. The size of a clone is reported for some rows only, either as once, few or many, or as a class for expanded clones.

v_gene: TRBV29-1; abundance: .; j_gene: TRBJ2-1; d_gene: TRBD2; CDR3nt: TGCAGCGTTGAAGGCCAGCGGGGTAGTTACAATGAGCAGTTCTTC; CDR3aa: CSVEGQRGSYNEQFF
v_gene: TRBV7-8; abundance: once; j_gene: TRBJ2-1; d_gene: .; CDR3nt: TGTGCCAGCAGCTTATACGGGAGCTCCTACAATGAGCAGTTCTTC; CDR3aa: CASSLYGSSYNEQFF
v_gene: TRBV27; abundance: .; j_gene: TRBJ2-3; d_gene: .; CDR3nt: TGTGCCAGCAGTTTGTCGAGGGCAGATACGCAGTATTTT; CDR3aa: CASSLSRADTQYF
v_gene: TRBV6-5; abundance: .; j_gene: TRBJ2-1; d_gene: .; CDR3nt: TGTGCCAGCAGTCTCGAAGGTAGCTCCTACAATGAGCAGTTCTTC; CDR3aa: CASSLEGSSYNEQFF
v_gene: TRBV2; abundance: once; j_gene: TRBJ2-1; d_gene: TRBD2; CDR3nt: TGTGCCAGCAGTGTGGGAAACATGTTCAGCGGGACCTCCTACAATGAGCAGTTCTTC; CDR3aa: CASSVGNMFSGTSYNEQFF
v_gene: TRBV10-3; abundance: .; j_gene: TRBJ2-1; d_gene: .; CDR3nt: TGTGCCATCAGTTTCCAGGACTCGGCGTGGTACAATGAGCAGTTCTTC; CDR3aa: CAISFQDSAWYNEQFF
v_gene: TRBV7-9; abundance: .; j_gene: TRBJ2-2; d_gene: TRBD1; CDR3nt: TGTGCCAGCAGCCCGAGGGGGACAGGGAACACCGGGGAGCTGTTTTTT; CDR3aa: CASSPRGTGNTGELFF
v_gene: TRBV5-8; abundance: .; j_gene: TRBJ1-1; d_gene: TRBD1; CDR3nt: TGTGCCAGCAGCCGCCGACTAACCGACAGGGGGAACACTGAAGCTTTCTTT; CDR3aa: CASSRRLTDRGNTEAFF
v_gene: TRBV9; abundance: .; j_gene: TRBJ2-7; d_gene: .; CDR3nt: TGTGCCAGCAGCGTAGGTGAGGCCAGCTCCTACGAGCAGTACTTC; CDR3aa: CASSVGEASSYEQYF
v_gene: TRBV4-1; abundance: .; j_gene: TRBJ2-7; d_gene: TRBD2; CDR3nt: TGCGCCAGCAGCCAGATTAGCGGGAGGCCCGGACTTGGAGAGCAGTACTTC; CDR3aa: CASSQISGRPGLGEQYF
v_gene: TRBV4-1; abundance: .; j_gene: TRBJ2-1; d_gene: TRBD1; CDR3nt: TGCGCCAGCAGCCAGTCCGGGACAGGGTCCTACAATGAGCAGTTCTTC; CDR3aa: CASSQSGTGSYNEQFF
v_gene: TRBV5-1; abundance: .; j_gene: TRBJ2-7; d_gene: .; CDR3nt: TGCGCCAGCAGCTTGGAGGTAGGTCCCGAGCAGTACTTC; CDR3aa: CASSLEVGPEQYF
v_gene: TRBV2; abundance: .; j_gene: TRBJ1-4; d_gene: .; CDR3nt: TGTGCCAGCACCTCCCGCTCGGAATCTGAAAAACTGTTTTTT; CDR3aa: CASTSRSESEKLFF
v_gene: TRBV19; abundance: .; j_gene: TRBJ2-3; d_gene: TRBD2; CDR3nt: TGTGCCAGTACCCAAAATCCCGGACTAGCGGGAGTGGATACGCAGTATTTT; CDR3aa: CASTQNPGLAGVDTQYF
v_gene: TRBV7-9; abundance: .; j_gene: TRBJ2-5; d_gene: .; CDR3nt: TGTGCCAGCAGCTTAGAAGTTTGGGAGACCCAGTACTTC; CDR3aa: CASSLEVWETQYF
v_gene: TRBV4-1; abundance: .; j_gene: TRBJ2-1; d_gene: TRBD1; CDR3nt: TGCGCCAGCAGGGACAGGGGGCGCAAGAATGAGCAGTTCTTC; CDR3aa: CASRDRGRKNEQFF
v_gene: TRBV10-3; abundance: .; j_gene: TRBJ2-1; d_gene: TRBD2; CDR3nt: TGTGCCATCAGTGAGGGACTAGACTACAATGAGCAGTTCTTC; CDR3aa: CAISEGLDYNEQFF
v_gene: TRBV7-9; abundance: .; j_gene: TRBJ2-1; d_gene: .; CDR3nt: TGTGCCAGCCAGGGGACTGGATATGAGCAGTTCTTC; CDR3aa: CASQGTGYEQFF
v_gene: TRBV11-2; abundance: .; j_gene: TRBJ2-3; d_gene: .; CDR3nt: TGTGCCAGCAGCCCTCCGGTTGGGATTCAGGATACGCAGTATTTT; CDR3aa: CASSPPVGIQDTQYF
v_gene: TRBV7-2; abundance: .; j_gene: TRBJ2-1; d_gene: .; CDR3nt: TGTGCCAGCAGCTTAAATACAGGGCCATACAATGAGCAGTTCTTC; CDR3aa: CASSLNTGPYNEQFF
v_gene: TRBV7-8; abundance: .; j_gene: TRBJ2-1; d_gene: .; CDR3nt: TGTGCCAGCAGATCAGGGGTCAATGAGCAGTTCTTC; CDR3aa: CASRSGVNEQFF
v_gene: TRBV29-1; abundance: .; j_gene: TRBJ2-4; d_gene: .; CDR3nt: TGCAGCGTTTGGTCTGAGAAAAACATTCAGTACTTC; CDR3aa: CSVWSEKNIQYF
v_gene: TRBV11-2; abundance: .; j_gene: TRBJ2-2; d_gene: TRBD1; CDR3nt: TGTGCCAGCAGCCGGACAGGGTTGAGCGGGGAGCTGTTTTTT; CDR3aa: CASSRTGLSGELFF
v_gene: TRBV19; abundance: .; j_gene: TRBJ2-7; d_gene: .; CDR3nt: TGTGCCAGTAGTAGAAACTACGAGCAGTACTTC; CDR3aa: CASSRNYEQYF
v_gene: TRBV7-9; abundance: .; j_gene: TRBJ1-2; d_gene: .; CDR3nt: TGTGCCAGCAGCTACGACTTTGGACAAAACTATGGCTACACCTTC; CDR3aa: CASSYDFGQNYGYTF
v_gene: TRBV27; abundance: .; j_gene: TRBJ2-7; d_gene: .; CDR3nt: TGTGCCAGCAGTTTATCCCCGGGACATTACTACGAGCAGTACTTC; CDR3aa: CASSLSPGHYYEQYF
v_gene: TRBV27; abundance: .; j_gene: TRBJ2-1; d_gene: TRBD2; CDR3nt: TGTGCCAGCACAGAGACCCCCGCGGGAGGACCCTCCTACAATGAGCAGTTCTTC; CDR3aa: CASTETPAGGPSYNEQFF
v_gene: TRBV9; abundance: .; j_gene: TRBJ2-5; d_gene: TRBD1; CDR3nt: TGTGCCAGCAGCCGGACAGGGGCACAGGAGACCCAGTACTTC; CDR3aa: CASSRTGAQETQYF
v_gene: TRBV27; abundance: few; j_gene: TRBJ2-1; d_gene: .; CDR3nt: TGTGCCAGCAGTTTATACAATGAGCAGTTCTTC; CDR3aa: CASSLYNEQFF
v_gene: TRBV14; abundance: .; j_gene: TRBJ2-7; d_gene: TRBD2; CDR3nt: TGTGCCAGCAGCTACGGGACTAGCAATGCGGCCTACGAGCAGTACTTC; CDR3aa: CASSYGTSNAAYEQYF
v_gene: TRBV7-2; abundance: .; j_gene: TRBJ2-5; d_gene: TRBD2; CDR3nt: TGTGCCAGCAGCTTAGTGTGGGGAGGGCGCGAGACCCAGTACTTC; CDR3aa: CASSLVWGGRETQYF
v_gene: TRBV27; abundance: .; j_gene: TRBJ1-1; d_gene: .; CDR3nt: TGTGCCAGCAGTTTATACGGGACAAGAGAAAACACTGAAGCTTTCTTT; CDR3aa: CASSLYGTRENTEAFF
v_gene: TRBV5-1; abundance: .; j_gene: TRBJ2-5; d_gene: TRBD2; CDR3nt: TGCGCCAGCAGCTTGGGGACTAGCGGGATTGATGAGACCCAGTACTTC; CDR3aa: CASSLGTSGIDETQYF
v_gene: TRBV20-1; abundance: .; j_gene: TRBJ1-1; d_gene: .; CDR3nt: TGCAGTGCCTTATCCAACACTGAAGCTTTCTTT; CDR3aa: CSALSNTEAFF
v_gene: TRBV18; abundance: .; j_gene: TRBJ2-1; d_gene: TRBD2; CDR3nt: TGTGCCAGCAAGCCTCTAGCGGGAGGCAATGAGCAGTTCTTC; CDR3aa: CASKPLAGGNEQFF
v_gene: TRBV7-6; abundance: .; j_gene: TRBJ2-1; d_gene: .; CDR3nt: TGTGCCAGCAGCTTAGAGGCAGGCCACCTGAATGAGCAGTTCTTC; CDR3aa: CASSLEAGHLNEQFF
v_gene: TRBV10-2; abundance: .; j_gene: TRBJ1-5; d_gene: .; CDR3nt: TGCGCCAGCAGTGAGTATGGGACACCTAGCAATCAGCCCCAGCATTTT; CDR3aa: CASSEYGTPSNQPQHF
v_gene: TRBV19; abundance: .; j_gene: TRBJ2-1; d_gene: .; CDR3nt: TGTGCCACCCAGACCCTCTACGATGAGCAGTTCTTC; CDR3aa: CATQTLYDEQFF
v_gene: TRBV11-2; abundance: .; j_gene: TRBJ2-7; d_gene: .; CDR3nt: TGTGCCAGCAGCAAAGGAAGCTACGAGCAGTACTTC; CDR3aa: CASSKGSYEQYF
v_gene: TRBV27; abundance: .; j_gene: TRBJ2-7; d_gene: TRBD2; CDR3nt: TGTGCCAGCAGTTTGAGCGGGAGTGTCTACGAGCAGTACTTC; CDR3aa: CASSLSGSVYEQYF
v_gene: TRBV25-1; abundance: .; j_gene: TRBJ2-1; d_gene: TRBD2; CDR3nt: TGTGCCAGCGACGGGAGGGCCGGATATGAGCAGTTCTTC; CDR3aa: CASDGRAGYEQFF
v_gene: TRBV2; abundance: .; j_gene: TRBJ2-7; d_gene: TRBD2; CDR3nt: TGTGCCAGCAGTGAAGTCGGGAGGGCCGACTACGAGCAGTACTTC; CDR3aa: CASSEVGRADYEQYF
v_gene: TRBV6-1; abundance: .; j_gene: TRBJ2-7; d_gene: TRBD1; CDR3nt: TGTGCCAGCAGGGCCGCGACAGGGCGAACCTACGAGCAGTACTTC; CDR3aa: CASRAATGRTYEQYF
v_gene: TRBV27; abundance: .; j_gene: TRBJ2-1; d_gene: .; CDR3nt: TGTGCCAGCAGTTTAGCAGGGGTGGGAGTTGAGCAGTTCTTC; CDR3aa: CASSLAGVGVEQFF
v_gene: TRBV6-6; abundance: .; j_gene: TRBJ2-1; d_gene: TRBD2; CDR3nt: TGTGCCAGCAGTTATGAGGGAGGGGCTCGGTATGAGCAGTTCTTC; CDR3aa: CASSYEGGARYEQFF
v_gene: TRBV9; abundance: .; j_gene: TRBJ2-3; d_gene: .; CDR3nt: TGTGCCAGCAGCGTAGAAGGTACAATGGATACGCAGTATTTT; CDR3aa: CASSVEGTMDTQYF
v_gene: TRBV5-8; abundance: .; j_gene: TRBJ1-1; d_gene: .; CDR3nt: TGTGCCAGCAGCTTGTACGGGGCCCCGACCACTGAAGCTTTCTTT; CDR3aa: CASSLYGAPTTEAFF
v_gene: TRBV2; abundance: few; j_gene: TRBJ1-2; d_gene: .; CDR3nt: TGTGCCAGCAGGGAGGACTCGAGTGTTCATGGCTACACCTTC; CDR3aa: CASREDSSVHGYTF
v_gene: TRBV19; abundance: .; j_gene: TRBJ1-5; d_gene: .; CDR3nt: TGTGCCAGTAGTAAGGAAACAGTTGGCAATCAGCCCCAGCATTTT; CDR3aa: CASSKETVGNQPQHF
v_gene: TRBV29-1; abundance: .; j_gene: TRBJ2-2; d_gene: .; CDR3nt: TGCAGCGTGATTTCATTCGACACCGGGGAGCTGTTTTTT; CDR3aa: CSVISFDTGELFF
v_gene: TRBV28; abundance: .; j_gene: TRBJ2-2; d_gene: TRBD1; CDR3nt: TGTGCCAGCAGTTTCCGCAGGGGGAGGAACACCGGGGAGCTGTTTTTT; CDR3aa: CASSFRRGRNTGELFF
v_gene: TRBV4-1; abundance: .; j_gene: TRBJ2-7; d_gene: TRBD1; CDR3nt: TGCGCCAGCAGCCAACGACAGGGGGCGAACTACGAGCAGTACTTC; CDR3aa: CASSQRQGANYEQYF
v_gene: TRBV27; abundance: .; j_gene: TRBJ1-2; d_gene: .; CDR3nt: TGTGCCAGCAGTTTATCGATTGGTTCTGGCTACACCTTC; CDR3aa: CASSLSIGSGYTF
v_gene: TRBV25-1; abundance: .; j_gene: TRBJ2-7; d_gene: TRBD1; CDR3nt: TGTGCCAGCAGTCACCTGCGGACAGGTTCTAGGGAGGAGCAGTACTTC; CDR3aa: CASSHLRTGSREEQYF